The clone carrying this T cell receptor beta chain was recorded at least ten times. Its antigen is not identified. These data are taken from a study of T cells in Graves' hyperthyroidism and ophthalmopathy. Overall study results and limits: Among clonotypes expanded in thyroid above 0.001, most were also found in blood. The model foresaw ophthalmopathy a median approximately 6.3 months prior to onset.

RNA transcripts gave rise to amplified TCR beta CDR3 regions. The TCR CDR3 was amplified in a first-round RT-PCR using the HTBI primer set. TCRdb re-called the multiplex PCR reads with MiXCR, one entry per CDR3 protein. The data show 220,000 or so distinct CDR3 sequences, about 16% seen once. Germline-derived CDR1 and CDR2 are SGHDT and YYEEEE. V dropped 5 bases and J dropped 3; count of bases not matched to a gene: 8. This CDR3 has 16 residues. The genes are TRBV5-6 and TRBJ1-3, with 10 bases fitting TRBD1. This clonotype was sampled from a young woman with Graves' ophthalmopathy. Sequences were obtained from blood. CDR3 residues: CASSSTGGHFGNTIYF. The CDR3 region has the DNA TGTGCCAGCAGTTCGACAGGGGGCCACTTTGGAAACACCATATATTTT.